These 18 T cell receptor beta chains came from one sample sequenced in a study of blood T cell repertoires in COVID-19 (dated by TCRdb to 2018 to 2021). The library was obtained by the immunoSEQ multiplex PCR assay. TCRdb holds this immuneACCESS table with in-frame rearrangements only. Some clones are missing; in checked studies, unresolved V genes explain under half, and the rest has no known cause. This sample has about 150,000 clones in its table, and roughly 86% of those were observed once. Clones ranked in the top ten supply approximately 0.6% of the sample. Input material: peripheral blood. These TCRs come from a man between 60 and 75 years old with COVID-19, enrolled during active disease.

The chain employs TRBV14 and TRBJ1-1, with a possible D match to TRBD1 (6 bases). This CDR3 is built from 13 residues. V lost 5 bases and J 3 bases, leaving 10 bases between the germline ends. In germline, CDR1 is SGHDN, CDR2 FVKESK. CDR3 sequence: CASSKQGYTEAFF. Here the CDR3 DNA reads TGTGCCAGCAGCAAACAGGGTTACACTGAAGCTTTCTTT.

V and J are TRBV19 and TRBJ1-2; TRBD1 agrees at 9 bases. J was trimmed by 4 bases and V by 5 bases; bases with no gene match: 5. Germline V lookup: CDR1 LNHDA, CDR2 SQIVND (reference sequence). The CDR3 sequence is 14 residues long. The CDR3 nucleotides read TGTGCCAGTAGTCTTAAGGACAGGGGCTATGGCTACACCTTC. Amino acids: CASSLKDRGYGYTF.

The rearrangement joins TRBV9 to TRBJ1-1, with D maybe TRBD1 (5 bases). Germline V gives CDR1 SGDLS, CDR2 YYNGEE. The CDR3 consists of 14 residues. Trimming pared 4 bases from V and 1 base from J, leaving 11 bases between. The CDR3 bases are TGTGCCAGCAGCTCCCAAACAGGGAACACTGAAGCTTTCTTT. This sequence encodes CASSSQTGNTEAFF.

This clone was observed a few times. The V gene is TRBV6-1, the J gene TRBJ1-5; the D is unclear. Trimming took 0 bases from V and 0 from J, leaving 15 bases between them. The CDR3 runs 18 residues. Germline values: CDR1 MNHNS, CDR2 SASEGT. CDR3 bases: TGTGCCAGCAGTGAAGCGGGAGGACTAGCCCTTAGCAATCAGCCCCAGCATTTT. As protein: CASSEAGGLALSNQPQHF.

The chain links TRBV15 to TRBJ1-1, with D possibly being TRBD1 (6 bases). The CDR3 loop spans 16 amino acids. Looked up from germline, CDR1 is LNHNV and CDR2 is YYDKDF (reference sequence). Between the trimmed V and J ends, which lost 5 bases and 0 bases, there was a span of 16 bases. The CDR3 DNA is TGTGCCACCAGCCGTCGAGGACAGAGCATGAACACTGAAGCTTTCTTT. Its translation: CATSRRGQSMNTEAFF.

With regard to this clone: Compared with germline, one end of the junction differs, possibly owing to a read error. V and J are TRBV10-3 and TRBJ1-5; D uncertain. CDR1 ENHRY and CDR2 SYGVKD come from the germline V gene. This CDR3 spans 14 amino acids. The CDR3 nucleotides read TGTGGCATATGTCTCGTGTGGGTCGAGCGACCTCAGAGTTTT. Protein: CGICLVWVERPQSF.

CDR3 DNA: TGTGCCAGTAACGGACAGGGGGTTAACTATGGCTACACCTTC. Amino acids: CASNGQGVNYGYTF. This chain uses TRBV19 with TRBJ1-2; TRBD1 matches 10 bases. There are 14 residues in the CDR3. V trimming: 7 bases; J trimming: 1 base; junction bases outside the gene matches: 3. Germline V gene sequence: CDR1 LNHDA, CDR2 SQIVND (reference sequence).

The sample holds one count of this clone. The chain couples TRBV6-5 to TRBJ1-1, with TRBD1 identical over 7 bases. Germline lookup yields CDR1 MNHEY and CDR2 SVGAGI. The trim removed 7 bases at V and 5 bases at J, leaving 13 bases unmatched. The CDR3 totals 15 residues. The CDR3 nucleotides are TGTGCCAGCACCGAAGGAGGAGGGGGCGGAACTGAAGCTTTCTTT. Translation: CASTEGGGGGTEAFF.

The chain combines TRBV5-4 with TRBJ1-2; D perhaps matches TRBD1 (6 bases). V dropped 4 bases and J dropped 0 bases, with 10 bases sitting between them. This CDR3 is 14 amino acids long. Germline CDR1 SGHNT, CDR2 YYREEE (reference sequence). DNA of the CDR3: TGTGCCAGCAGCCTACAGGGTCCTAACTATGGCTACACCTTC. Translation: CASSLQGPNYGYTF. The entire variable domain, with the rest obtained from reference TRBV5-4 and TRBJ1-2, is as follows: ETGVTQSPTHLIKTRGQQVTLRCSSQSGHNTVSWYQQALGQGPQFIFQYYREEENGRGNFPPRFSGLQFPNYSSELNVNALELDDSALYLCASSLQGPNYGYTFGSGTRLTVV.

The chain carries TRBV11-3 and TRBJ2-7; 9 bases are shared with TRBD1. Germline values: CDR1 SGHNT, CDR2 YENEEA. With 4 bases clipped from V and 2 bases from J, the junction kept 6 bases outside the gene matches. The length of the CDR3 is 15 residues. The CDR3 loop is CASSSGTGRTYEQYF. In DNA, the CDR3 is TGTGCCAGCAGCTCCGGGACAGGGAGAACCTACGAGCAGTACTTC.

The CDR3 reads CASSPYPITGGQETQYF. The CDR3 nucleotides read TGTGCCAGCAGCCCGTATCCAATAACAGGGGGCCAAGAGACCCAGTACTTC. The rearrangement links TRBV3-1 (or the pseudogene TRBV3-2) to TRBJ2-5; TRBD1 aligns across 8 bases. There are 17 residues in the CDR3. Germline V gene sequence: CDR1 LGHDT, CDR2 YNNKEL (reference sequence). V lost 4 bases, J lost 1 base, and 11 bases stayed unmatched.

V usage is TRBV28 and J usage is TRBJ1-3; D ambiguous. The CDR3 has 15 amino acids. V was trimmed by 3 bases and J by 0 bases, leaving 9 bases between them. Germline assignment: CDR1 MDHEN and CDR2 SYDVKM. CDR3 amino acids: CASSLVSRSGNTIYF. The CDR3 region has the DNA TGTGCCAGCAGTTTGGTTAGCCGCTCTGGAAACACCATATATTTT.

This chain connects TRBV18 to TRBJ1-1; possible D gene TRBD1, 5 bases. In germline, CDR1 is KGHSH, CDR2 LQKENI. Between the trimmed V and J ends, which lost 2 bases and 1 base, there was a span of 14 bases. The length of the CDR3 is 16 residues. CDR3 amino acids: CASSPGATATNTEAFF. In DNA, the CDR3 is TGTGCCAGCTCACCAGGGGCGACAGCCACGAACACTGAAGCTTTCTTT.

This clone was counted only a few times. The V and J genes are TRBV5-1 and TRBJ1-4; a weak D match, TRBD1 (5 bases). This CDR3 is 15 amino acids long. Germline CDR1 reads SGHRS; CDR2 reads YFSETQ. The germline V and J ends were trimmed by 1 base and 8 bases, with 15 bases remaining between them. The chain's CDR3 is CASSLPTGHEEKLFF. Here the CDR3 DNA reads TGCGCCAGCAGCTTGCCCACAGGCCACGAAGAAAAACTGTTTTTT.

The chain has TRBV7-2 and TRBJ2-7; TRBD1 matches 8 bases. Germline CDR1 reads SGHTA; CDR2 reads FQGNSA. This CDR3 comprises 15 residues. V shed 1 base, J shed 5 bases, and the junction held 7 bases outside the gene matches. The CDR3 DNA reads TGTGCCAGCAGCTTAGATTGGACAGGGCTGGACGAGCAGTACTTC. Encoded protein: CASSLDWTGLDEQYF.

The V and J genes are TRBV9 and TRBJ2-2; D ambiguous. Germline assignment: CDR1 SGDLS and CDR2 YYNGEE. V was shortened by 2 bases and J by 4 bases, with 12 bases between the two germline ends. This CDR3 has 15 residues. In DNA, the CDR3 is TGTGCCAGCAGCGTGCCCCAATCTACCACCGGGGAGCTGTTTTTT. Amino acids: CASSVPQSTTGELFF.

This clone has only one observation. The CDR3 nucleotides read TGTGCCAGCAGTGCTAGCGGGAGAGGTAACAATGAGCAGTTCTTC. Its translation: CASSASGRGNNEQFF. V usage is TRBV2 and J usage is TRBJ2-1; 10 bases map to TRBD2. This CDR3 is 15 amino acids long. Germline-derived CDR1 and CDR2 are SNHLY and FYNNEI. V lost 4 bases, J lost 5 bases, and 5 bases stayed unmatched. The entire variable domain, with the rest obtained from reference TRBV2 and TRBJ2-1, is as follows: EPEVTQTPSHQVTQMGQEVILRCVPISNHLYFYWYRQILGQKVEFLVSFYNNEISEKSEIFDDQFSVERPDGSNFTLKIRSTKLEDSAMYFCASSASGRGNNEQFFGPGTRLTVL.

The rearrangement uses TRBV7-2 and TRBJ1-2; 7 bases line up with TRBD1. Germline loops: CDR1 SGHTA, CDR2 FQGNSA. Germline trimming cut 4 bases from V and 8 bases from J; bases unmatched to any gene: 10. The length of the CDR3 is 14 residues. Written as DNA, the CDR3 is TGTGCCAGCAGCTCCACCATGACAGGGAGCGGCTACACCTTC. This codes for CASSSTMTGSGYTF.